This T cell receptor (beta chain) was documented in a study of T cells in Graves' hyperthyroidism and ophthalmopathy. Study as a whole: Peripheral blood sampling occurred at initial diagnosis, before any treatment.

Regions amplified from RNA transcripts were the TCR beta CDR3 regions. TCR CDR3 underwent first-round RT-PCR with the HTBI primer set. TCRdb re-called the multiplex PCR reads through MiXCR, storing one row per CDR3 protein. The sample lists roughly 260,000 distinct CDR3 sequences, roughly 15% occurring once. Newly diagnosed hyperthyroidism patients aged 18 to 65 years had disease lasting under 2 months. This clonotype has just a few counts. The V and J ends lost 5 bases and 4 bases, in that order; junction bases with no gene match: 7. The CDR3 has 14 amino acids. Germline V gene lookup returns CDR1 MNHEY and CDR2 SMNVEV (reference sequence).

The receptor comes from a woman in her thirties or forties with Graves' hyperthyroidism that later progressed to Graves' ophthalmopathy. V is TRBV27 and J is TRBJ1-2, with TRBD1 matching 7 bases. Sequences were obtained from blood. CDR3: CASSHRGASYGYTF. The CDR3 bases are TGTGCCAGCAGTCACAGGGGTGCCTCCTATGGCTACACCTTC.